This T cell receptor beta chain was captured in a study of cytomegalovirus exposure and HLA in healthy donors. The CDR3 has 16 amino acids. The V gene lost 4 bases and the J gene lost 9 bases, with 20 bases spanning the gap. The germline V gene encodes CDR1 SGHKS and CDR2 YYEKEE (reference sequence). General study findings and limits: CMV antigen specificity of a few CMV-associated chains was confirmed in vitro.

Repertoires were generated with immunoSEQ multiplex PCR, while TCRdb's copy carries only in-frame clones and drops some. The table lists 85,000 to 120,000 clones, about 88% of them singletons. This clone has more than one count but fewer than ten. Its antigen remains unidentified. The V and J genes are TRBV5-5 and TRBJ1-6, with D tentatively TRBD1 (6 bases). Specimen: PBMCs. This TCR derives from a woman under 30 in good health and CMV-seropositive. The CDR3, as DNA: TGTGCCAGCAGCGCGACCGCGAAGGGGGATGCTTCACCCCTCCACTTT. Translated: CASSATAKGDASPLHF.